A single sample is the source of the 11 T cell receptor beta chains below, sequenced in a study of blood T cell repertoires in COVID-19. Here immunoSEQ multiplex PCR was the method, and the copy in TCRdb shows in-frame clones only, minus some. The sample lists around 84,000 clones, approximately 90% occurring once. Sequencing was done on a sample of peripheral blood. Every receptor here comes from a man between 50 and 59 years old with active COVID-19.

The genes are TRBV7-8 and TRBJ2-1; TRBD2 aligns across 12 bases. CDR3 size: 16 residues. Germline V lookup: CDR1 SGHVS, CDR2 FQNEAQ. V lost 1 base to trimming and J lost 9 bases; unmatched junction nucleotides: 7. Written as DNA, the CDR3 is TGTGCCAGCAGCTTAGGGGCTAGCGGGAGGGCCGGTGAGCAGTTCTTC. The encoded protein is CASSLGASGRAGEQFF.

The rearrangement links TRBV3-1 (or the pseudogene TRBV3-2) to TRBJ2-7; 8 bases map to TRBD2. Per the germline V gene, CDR1 is LGHDT and CDR2 is YNNKEL (reference sequence). This CDR3 is built from 15 residues. Losses at the gene ends were 1 base for V and 4 bases for J; bases not matched to a gene: 6. CDR3 DNA sequence: TGTGCCAGCAGCCAAGCCCTAGCGGGTTTTTACGAGCAGTACTTC. Translated, it gives CASSQALAGFYEQYF.

This chain joins TRBV4-2 and TRBJ2-3; the match to TRBD2 covers 13 bases. The germline V gene has CDR1 LGHNA and CDR2 YNFKEQ. V shed 1 base, J shed 5 bases, and the junction held 0 bases outside the gene matches. CDR3 length equals 15 residues. CDR3 sequence reads: CASSQGLAGGDTQYF. In DNA form, the CDR3 reads TGTGCCAGCAGCCAAGGACTAGCGGGGGGAGATACGCAGTATTTT.

J is TRBJ2-7 and V is TRBV10-3; TRBD2 matches at 8 bases. The CDR3 has 14 residues. V was clipped by 0 bases and J by 5 bases; unmatched bases: 3. The germline gives CDR1 ENHRY, CDR2 SYGVKD. The CDR3 sequence: CAISESGLANEQYF. The CDR3, as DNA: TGTGCCATCAGTGAGTCAGGACTAGCCAACGAGCAGTACTTC.

The V call is TRBV11-2, the J call TRBJ2-2; D is uncertain. CDR3 length equals 17 residues. Germline assignment: CDR1 SGHAT and CDR2 FQNNGV. The V end lost 1 base, the J end lost 1 base, and 13 bases lay between the germline ends. The CDR3 here is CASSLGLGRLNTGELFF. CDR3 in DNA: TGTGCCAGCAGCTTAGGTCTCGGCAGGCTGAACACCGGGGAGCTGTTTTTT.

In regard to this clone: Distinct nucleotide sequences in the sample also encode this CDR3. The J gene is TRBJ2-7, the V gene TRBV11-2; TRBD1 might be the D (6 bases). Germline values: CDR1 SGHAT, CDR2 FQNNGV. The CDR3 is 13 residues long. V lost 5 bases to trimming and J lost 2 bases, with 10 bases between them. The CDR3 DNA reads TGTGCCAGCAGCCTAGGACAGACCTACGAGCAGTACTTC. Encoded protein: CASSLGQTYEQYF.

The chain is built from TRBV5-6 and TRBJ2-1, with 8 bases lining up with TRBD2. CDR3 length: 17 amino acids. V lost 4 bases to trimming and J lost 2 bases; unmatched junction nucleotides: 11. CDR1 and CDR2 from the germline V gene are SGHDT and YYEEEE. This chain's CDR3 is CASSLRTSPQTYNEQFF. The CDR3 DNA sequence: TGTGCCAGCAGCCTCAGGACTAGCCCACAGACCTACAATGAGCAGTTCTTC.

V usage is TRBV7-3 and J usage is TRBJ2-2; 7 positions agree with TRBD1. Trimming removed 6 bases from V and 4 bases from J; junction bases left unmatched: 8. Germline-derived CDR1 and CDR2 are SGHTA and FQGTGA. The CDR3 totals 15 residues. For the CDR3, the DNA is TGTGCCAGCAGTCAGCAGGGGGTAGGCACCGGGGAGCTGTTTTTT. It codes for CASSQQGVGTGELFF.

This clone was detected once. V gene TRBV11-2 combines with J gene TRBJ1-1; D is undetermined. This CDR3 spans 12 amino acids. Trimming pared 1 base from V and 7 bases from J, leaving 7 bases between. Germline lookup yields CDR1 SGHAT and CDR2 FQNNGV. As DNA, the CDR3 is TGTGCCAGCAGCTTAGCGGGGTTTGAAGCTTTCTTT. Translated: CASSLAGFEAFF.

This sequence joins TRBV5-1 and TRBJ2-6; D uncertain. The CDR3 covers 15 residues. Between the trimmed V and J ends, which lost 5 bases and 2 bases, there was a span of 11 bases. Germline CDR1 reads SGHRS; CDR2 reads YFSETQ. CDR3 in DNA: TGCGCCAGCAGTCTGACTGTGGCTGGGGCCAACGTCCTGACTTTC. Translated, it gives CASSLTVAGANVLTF.

This clone came up a few times. The DNA for the CDR3 is TGTGCCAGCAGTTTTAACAGGGAAACCGGGGAGCTGTTTTTT. This codes for CASSFNRETGELFF. The chain is built from TRBV6-2 or TRBV6-3 and TRBJ2-2; TRBD1 might be the D (6 bases). Germline values: CDR1 MNHEY, CDR2 SVGEGT. Trimming stripped 4 bases from V and 5 bases from J, with 11 bases between. The CDR3 is 14 residues long.